Below, 3 T cell receptor beta chains from the same sample are listed, as sequenced in a study of lymphopenia after photon versus proton radiotherapy (dated 2019 in TCRdb). Library construction relied on the immunoSEQ multiplex PCR assay. TCRdb mirrors the immuneACCESS table, restricted to in-frame sequences. Some clones are absent from its copies; in checked studies, under half trace to an unresolved V gene, and the reason for the others is unknown. The sample profile shows under 7,000 clones; just over 90% of them were found once. Clones ranked in the top ten supply around 10% of the sample. This material consisted of peripheral blood, taken from a patient treated with photon-based radiotherapy. These receptors came from a man in his sixties with cholangiocarcinoma.

This clone appeared a single time. V gene TRBV7-3 combines with J gene TRBJ2-1, with D tentatively TRBD2 (7 bases). The CDR3 consists of 17 residues. The germline CDR1 and CDR2 sequences are SGHTA and FQGTGA. Between the trimmed V and J ends, which lost 1 base and 5 bases, there was a span of 18 bases. CDR3 coding DNA: TGTGCCAGCAGCTTAAGGCCTCTCGGGGGGCCTAACAATGAGCAGTTCTTC. Amino acids: CASSLRPLGGPNNEQFF.

The V and J genes are TRBV11-2 and TRBJ1-6; 7 nucleotides align to TRBD1. The CDR3 is 15 residues long. V trimming: 6 bases; J trimming: 10 bases; junction bases outside the gene matches: 12. Germline loops: CDR1 SGHAT, CDR2 FQNNGV. The CDR3 DNA reads TGTGCCAGCAGTCTTCTTCCAGGGGGGTACTCACCCCTCCACTTT. Amino acids: CASSLLPGGYSPLHF.

V and J are TRBV27 and TRBJ2-2; 8 bases fit TRBD1. Germline assignment: CDR1 MNHEY and CDR2 SMNVEV (reference sequence). V shed 6 bases and J 1 base; nucleotides not matched to a gene: 7. The CDR3 is made up of 16 amino acids. The CDR3 is CASRTTGAWNTGELFF. Here the CDR3 DNA reads TGTGCCAGCAGAACGACAGGGGCTTGGAACACCGGGGAGCTGTTTTTT.